The 27 T cell receptor beta chains listed next were all sequenced from one sample in a study of T cells in Graves' hyperthyroidism and ophthalmopathy. What was amplified from RNA transcripts were TCR beta CDR3 regions. The TCR CDR3 first-round RT-PCR relied on the HTBI primer set. Each CDR3 protein gets one entry after TCRdb re-called the multiplex PCR reads with MiXCR. Altogether a few hundred thousand distinct CDR3 sequences are present, roughly 13% being singletons, with the ten largest covering 34%. The sequenced material came from blood. These receptors came from a woman aged 40 to 50 with Graves' ophthalmopathy.

This clonotype was observed a single time. The chain links TRBV7-9 to TRBJ2-7, with 11 bases that match TRBD1. The CDR3 has 17 amino acids. V lost 2 bases, J lost 2 bases, and 8 bases stayed unmatched. The V gene's germline CDR1 is SEHNR and CDR2 FQNEAQ (reference sequence). The DNA of the CDR3 is TGTGCCAGCAGCTTACCAGGCGGGACAGGGGGTCCCTACGAGCAGTACTTC. Amino acid sequence: CASSLPGGTGGPYEQYF.

Regarding this clonotype: The junction shows a germline mismatch at one end, possibly a read error. The V gene is TRBV11-3, the J gene TRBJ2-1; no firm D call. Germline-derived CDR1 and CDR2 are SGHNT and YENEEA. The CDR3 contains 11 residues. This CDR3 reads CAGSFVNEQFF. Here the CDR3 DNA reads TGTGCCGGCAGCTTTGTGAATGAGCAGTTCTTC. Full variable domain (missing parts from reference TRBV11-3 and TRBJ2-1): EAGVVQSPRYKIIEKKQPVAFWCNPISGHNTLYWYLQNLGQGPELLIRYENEEAVDDSQLPKDRFSAERLKGVDSTLKIQPAELGDSAVYLCAGSFVNEQFFGPGTRLTVL.

This clonotype was counted at least ten times. V gene TRBV20-1 combines with J gene TRBJ2-7, with D perhaps TRBD1 (6 bases). The CDR3 contains 14 residues. Germline CDR1 is DFQATT and CDR2 is SNEGSKA (reference sequence). Between the trimmed V and J ends, which lost 1 base and 3 bases, there was a span of 13 bases. CDR3 DNA sequence: TGCAGTGCTAGAGTTTGGCAGGGGATCTACGAGCAGTACTTC. It translates to CSARVWQGIYEQYF.

In this sample, this clonotype turned up a few times. One junction end disagrees with the germline gene, perhaps due to a read error. This chain connects TRBV7-9 to TRBJ2-3; perhaps TRBD1 as D (5 bases). The length of the CDR3 is 15 residues. CDR1 is SEHNR and CDR2 is FQNEAQ in the germline V gene (reference sequence). CDR3 nucleotides: TGTGCCGGCAGCTTCATGGGGCTACACACAGATACGCAGTATTTT. It codes for CAGSFMGLHTDTQYF.

With regard to this clonotype: A much larger clone lies a single base off, so this may be a read error. The genes are TRBV28 and TRBJ2-7, with D perhaps being TRBD1 or TRBD2 (8 bases each). The CDR3 covers 17 residues. V lost 6 bases, J lost 3 bases, and 24 bases lay in between. The germline gives CDR1 MDHEN, CDR2 SYDVKM. CDR3 nucleotides: TGTGCCAGCAGCGAGCGGGGGACAGGACCGACCCACTACGAGCAGTACTTC. Amino acids: CASSERGTGPTHYEQYF. Using reference TRBV28 and TRBJ2-7 for the parts outside the CDR3, the full variable domain is DVKVTQSSRYLVKRTGEKVFLECVQDMDHENMFWYRQDPGLGLRLIYFSYDVKMKEKGDIPEGYSVSREKKERFSLILESASTNQTSMYLCASSERGTGPTHYEQYFGPGTRLTVT.

This chain joins TRBV10-3 and TRBJ1-5; a possible D gene is TRBD1 (5 bases). This CDR3 is built from 13 residues. V dropped 4 bases and J dropped 6 bases, with 10 bases sitting between them. Per germline, CDR1 ENHRY and CDR2 SYGVKD. The CDR3 DNA sequence: TGTGCCATCAGTGCAGGGATCACTCAGCCCCAGCATTTT. Its protein product is CAISAGITQPQHF.

This clonotype appeared a few times. V and J are TRBV7-6 and TRBJ2-6; TRBD2 agrees at 13 bases. The germline V gene encodes CDR1 SGHVS and CDR2 FNYEAQ. The CDR3 loop spans 18 amino acids. Losses at the gene ends were 3 bases for V and 3 bases for J; bases not matched to a gene: 5. The DNA of the CDR3 is TGTGCCAGCAGCTTTGGACTAGCGGGAGCAAGTGGGGCCAACGTCCTGACTTTC. Amino acids: CASSFGLAGASGANVLTF.

This clonotype occurred many times. This chain links TRBV15 with TRBJ2-3; weak D call: TRBD1 (6 bases). The CDR3 covers 17 residues. CDR1 is LNHNV and CDR2 is YYDKDF in the germline V gene (reference sequence). V gave up 5 bases and J gave up 0 bases, with 18 bases separating them. CDR3 coding DNA: TGTGCCACCAGCGGGCGAACCGGGACATCTAGCACAGATACGCAGTATTTT. Its translation: CATSGRTGTSSTDTQYF.

The sample holds a few counts of this clonotype. The chain links TRBV19 to TRBJ1-2; 7 nucleotides match TRBD1. The CDR3 is 14 amino acids. The junction had 8 bases not matched to a gene; V was cut back by 7 bases and J by 3 bases. Germline V gene lookup returns CDR1 LNHDA and CDR2 SQIVND (reference sequence). In DNA form, the CDR3 reads TGTGCCAGTAAGGGGGCAGGACCATACTATGGCTACACCTTC. As protein: CASKGAGPYYGYTF. The complete variable domain, with remaining parts taken from reference TRBV19 and TRBJ1-2, reads DGGITQSPKYLFRKEGQNVTLSCEQNLNHDAMYWYRQDPGQGLRLIYYSQIVNDFQKGDIAEGYSVSREKKESFPLTVTSAQKNPTAFYLCASKGAGPYYGYTFGSGTRLTVV.

This clonotype was seen only a few times. The rearrangement uses TRBV14 and TRBJ2-5; perhaps TRBD2 as D (6 bases). The CDR3 contains 15 residues. V was shortened by 4 bases and J by 5 bases, with 17 bases between the two germline ends. Germline V gene lookup returns CDR1 SGHDN and CDR2 FVKESK. The DNA of the CDR3 is TGTGCCAGCAGCCTCGTACGGGAGCCCACGGAGACCCAGTACTTC. Translated: CASSLVREPTETQYF.

This clonotype was observed a handful of times. In DNA form, the CDR3 reads TGTGCCAGCTCACTCCTCGGACAGCCGGGGGAGCAGTACTTC. The encoded protein is CASSLLGQPGEQYF. V is TRBV18 and J is TRBJ2-7; weak D call: TRBD1 (6 bases). The CDR3 length is 14 residues. Per germline, CDR1 KGHSH and CDR2 LQKENI. The V and J ends lost 4 bases and 7 bases respectively, with 17 bases between them.

This clonotype was recorded a few times. The genes are TRBV14 and TRBJ2-4; D is ambiguous. Germline-derived CDR1 and CDR2 are SGHDN and FVKESK. Trimming removed 5 bases at V and 7 bases at J, with 15 bases between. The CDR3 loop spans 14 amino acids. DNA for the CDR3: TGTGCCAGCAGCACAACAAACAAGGCCAACATTCAGTACTTC. This codes for CASSTTNKANIQYF.

The chain employs TRBV3-1 and TRBJ1-4; D not certain. V dropped 3 bases and J dropped 8 bases, with 16 bases sitting between them. Germline V gene sequence: CDR1 LGHDT, CDR2 YNNKEL (reference sequence). The CDR3 extends over 15 amino acids. The CDR3 DNA reads TGTGCCAGCAGCCATAACGCGAATCCAAAAGAAAAACTGTTTTTT. Translating gives CASSHNANPKEKLFF.

This clonotype was seen many times. The CDR3 region has the DNA TGTGCCAGCAGCTTACTCGGGGTGTCAGATGGTTCACCCCTCCACTTT. Translating it yields CASSLLGVSDGSPLHF. The rearrangement joins TRBV11-2 to TRBJ1-6; D not certain. The CDR3 is made up of 16 amino acids. The germline V gene has CDR1 SGHAT and CDR2 FQNNGV. Trimming took off 2 bases at V and 9 bases at J, with 17 bases between the two ends.

This clonotype was detected a few times. The rearrangement links TRBV6-1 to TRBJ2-2; TRBD1 aligns across 7 bases. The CDR3 runs 18 residues. CDR1 and CDR2 (germline): MNHNS, SASEGT. After removal of 3 bases from V and 8 bases from J, the junction contained 18 bases not matched to a gene. The CDR3 spells CASSEPSGQHPARGELFF. The CDR3 bases are TGTGCCAGCAGTGAGCCCTCGGGACAGCACCCCGCCAGAGGGGAGCTGTTTTTT.

The table lists this clonotype with many counts. The rearrangement uses TRBV28 and TRBJ2-7; D is possibly TRBD1 (5 bases). The CDR3 spans 16 residues. V shed 4 bases and J shed 2 bases, with 18 bases lying between them. Germline CDR1 is MDHEN and CDR2 is SYDVKM. CDR3 nucleotide sequence: TGTGCCAGCAGTTGGAGCCAGGGCGCGTGGACCTACGAGCAGTACTTC. Translation gives CASSWSQGAWTYEQYF.

V is TRBV2 and J is TRBJ1-2, with D uncertain. V shed 4 bases and J shed 8 bases, with 14 bases lying between them. The CDR3 is 13 residues long. Per the germline V gene, CDR1 is SNHLY and CDR2 is FYNNEI. In DNA, the CDR3 is TGTGCCAGCAGTGGGGCGGGGATAGGGGGCTACACCTTC. It encodes CASSGAGIGGYTF.

This clonotype has a count of ten or more. V gene TRBV5-1 combines with J gene TRBJ1-1; 7 bases agree with TRBD1. This CDR3 has 14 amino acids. From germline, CDR1 is SGHRS and CDR2 YFSETQ. V dropped 4 bases and J dropped 4; count of bases not matched to a gene: 7. CDR3 region: CASSRTGASTEAFF. CDR3 nucleotide sequence: TGCGCCAGCAGCAGAACAGGGGCCAGCACTGAAGCTTTCTTT.

This clonotype showed up many times. J is TRBJ2-3 and V is TRBV11-2; tentatively, D is TRBD1 (5 bases). The V gene lost 1 base and the J gene lost 1 base, with 12 bases spanning the gap. CDR1 is SGHAT, CDR2 FQNNGV, per germline. The CDR3 has 16 amino acids. This CDR3 reads CASSLGLQGRTDTQYF. The CDR3 nucleotides read TGTGCCAGCAGCTTAGGTTTGCAGGGCCGCACAGATACGCAGTATTTT.

This clonotype was recorded at least ten times. The chain employs TRBV6-1 and TRBJ2-1; the D gene is possibly TRBD2 (5 bases). Trimming removed 5 bases from V and 7 bases from J, with 21 bases in between. The CDR3 loop spans 16 amino acids. Germline CDR1 reads MNHNS; CDR2 reads SASEGT. CDR3 bases: TGTGCCAGCAGTAGCTCTCGGAGGCTGAGTGTAAATGAGCAGTTCTTC. Amino acid sequence: CASSSSRRLSVNEQFF.

The chain couples TRBV10-3 to TRBJ2-3, with 10 positions matching TRBD2. Trimming removed 11 bases from V and 1 base from J; junction bases left unmatched: 3. Germline loops: CDR1 ENHRY, CDR2 SYGVKD. The CDR3 runs 13 residues. The DNA for the CDR3 is TGTGCCCTCGGACTAGCGGGCACAGATACGCAGTATTTT. It specifies CALGLAGTDTQYF.

This clonotype was recorded at least ten times. V gene TRBV12-3 or TRBV12-4 combines with J gene TRBJ1-5; maybe TRBD1 (5 bases). The CDR3 has 16 amino acids. Trimming took off 1 base at V and 9 bases at J, with 19 bases between the two ends. The CDR3 DNA is TGTGCCAGCAGTTTAGGAGTTGGCTCTCCCAGGGTGCCCCAGCATTTT. This translates into CASSLGVGSPRVPQHF.

This rearrangement joins TRBV9 to TRBJ2-1; 10 bases align to TRBD2. The CDR3 sequence is 15 residues long. The V gene's germline CDR1 is SGDLS and CDR2 YYNGEE. After removal of 1 base from V and 3 bases from J, the junction contained 1 base not matched to a gene. The CDR3 DNA sequence: TGTGCCAGCAGCGTAAGACTAGCGGGCTACAATGAGCAGTTCTTC. Translated, it gives CASSVRLAGYNEQFF.

This clonotype occurred many times. J is TRBJ2-2 and V is TRBV2; 9 positions match TRBD1. V lost 6 bases and J lost 4; bases outside the gene matches: 9. Germline V gene lookup returns CDR1 SNHLY and CDR2 FYNNEI. The CDR3 extends over 16 amino acids. The CDR3 nucleotides read TGTGCCAGCAGGCGATCCGGGACAGGGACCACCGGGGAGCTGTTTTTT. It is translated as CASRRSGTGTTGELFF. The full variable domain, in which reference TRBV2 and TRBJ2-2 provide the parts outside the CDR3, is EPEVTQTPSHQVTQMGQEVILRCVPISNHLYFYWYRQILGQKVEFLVSFYNNEISEKSEIFDDQFSVERPDGSNFTLKIRSTKLEDSAMYFCASRRSGTGTTGELFFGEGSRLTVL.

The table lists this clonotype with many counts. The chain recombines TRBV6-6 with TRBJ1-1, with a weak D call TRBD1 (6 bases). The CDR3 covers 16 residues. The germline gives CDR1 MNHNY, CDR2 SVGAGI (reference sequence). Trimming shortened V by 0 bases and J by 4 bases, and 15 bases separated the two germline ends. The CDR3, as DNA: TGTGCCAGCAGTTACTCGCGGGGGGCCACATCCACTGAAGCTTTCTTT. Its translation is CASSYSRGATSTEAFF.

The table lists this clonotype with a few counts. A much larger clone lies a single base off, so this may be a read error. This rearrangement joins TRBV10-3 to TRBJ2-1; 9 bases agree with TRBD2. Germline V gene lookup returns CDR1 ENHRY and CDR2 SYGVKD. This CDR3 spans 15 amino acids. The ends lost 4 bases at V and 8 bases at J; junction bases unmatched: 9. The CDR3 bases are TGTGCCATCAGTGGACCAGGGACTAGCATGTATGAGCAGTTCTTC. Amino acids: CAISGPGTSMYEQFF.

In its sample, this clonotype was seen many times. The gene calls are TRBV7-9 and TRBJ1-5; D uncertain. The germline CDR1 and CDR2 sequences are SEHNR and FQNEAQ (reference sequence). CDR3 length equals 18 residues. V was shortened by 0 bases and J by 5 bases, with 20 bases between the two germline ends. The CDR3 region is CASSLAAPRPDPDQPQHF. The DNA of the CDR3 is TGTGCCAGCAGCTTAGCGGCCCCAAGGCCAGACCCAGATCAGCCCCAGCATTTT.